This TCR beta chain was identified during a study of blood T cell repertoires in COVID-19. Study-level information: The samples span acute and convalescent COVID-19 from the United States, Italy and Spain. PBMCs, B-cell-depleted T cells, or T cells provided the cDNA or gDNA that made up the material.

CDR3 length: 17 residues. The trim removed 5 bases at V and 6 bases at J, leaving 15 bases unmatched. Germline CDR1 reads SGHNT; CDR2 reads YENEEA. As originally analysed: Quantification of nucleated cells was approximated via reference gene primer amplification. TCRdb's copy holds only in-frame clones and misses some; the assay was immunoSEQ multiplex PCR. V, J and clone size reflect that table, while D and trimming were determined from the DNA. Of roughly 290,000 clones in the sample, more than 85% were seen once. The genes are TRBV11-3 and TRBJ2-2, with 7 bases lining up with TRBD1. This sequence originates from a man aged 25-45 years with acute or convalescent COVID-19. Sequencing used peripheral blood. The CDR3, as DNA: TGTGCCAGCAGCCCCCAGACAGGGCCGGGCAGGGCCGGGGAGCTGTTTTTT. This sequence encodes CASSPQTGPGRAGELFF.